The source of this TCR beta chain is a study of blood T cell repertoires in COVID-19. Assay: immunoSEQ multiplex PCR; the TCRdb copy retains only in-frame clones and omits some. This table has some 25,000 clones, 90% appearing once. This clone was detected once. Germline V gene sequence: CDR1 SQVTM, CDR2 ANQGSEA. Trimming removed 6 bases from V and 3 bases from J, with 12 bases in between. The CDR3 contains 12 residues. The receptor's source is a man between 65 and 80 years old with acute or convalescent COVID-19. The J gene is TRBJ2-7, the V gene TRBV29-1; perhaps TRBD1 as D (5 bases). The sequencing sample was made of peripheral blood. The DNA for the CDR3 is TGCAGCGTGGCCCCAGGGCACTACGAGCAGTACTTC. Its translation is CSVAPGHYEQYF.